This note documents a single TCR beta chain sequence. CDR3 length: 17 residues. The V end lost 3 bases, the J end lost 2 bases, and 19 bases lay between the germline ends. These data are taken from a study of Tregs in tolerant kidney transplant recipients. The repertoire was sequenced with immunoSEQ multiplex PCR; TCRdb's copy has only in-frame clones and lacks some. The data show about 240,000 clones, 65% to 85% seen once. Specimen: CD4+ T cells from blood. V and J are TRBV5-3 and TRBJ2-3, with D possibly being TRBD1 or TRBD2 (5 bases each). TRBV5-3 is flagged as an ORF with uncertain function. This TCR derives from a human donor in good health. CDR3 coding DNA: TGTGCCAGAAGCTGCGCTCGGGGCCCACGATACACAGATACGCAGTATTTT. Its protein is CARSCARGPRYTDTQYF.